This T cell receptor beta chain came from a study of blood T cell repertoires in COVID-19 (dated by TCRdb to the early 2020s). For the wider study: The collaborator samples originated in the United States, Italy and Spain and spanned the acute and convalescent phases of COVID-19. The samples were drawn from the first 160 participants of the ongoing ImmuneRACE study and from some 1,300 subjects provided by 6 global collaborators. A de-identified subject ID, COVID-19 status, age in years and sex were almost always included in the sample metadata. Subjects who had been exposed to COVID-19, were actively infected with it, or had recovered from it provided the deeply sampled blood TCRbeta repertoires that made up the dataset. Where available, HLA class I and class II types were taken from metadata supplied by the sample provider and were not determined by assay-based typing. The material from the prospective study consisted of cDNA or gDNA derived from T cells, B-cell-depleted T cells, or PBMCs. A freely available public database, intended as a resource for researchers studying the immune response to SARS-CoV-2, is where the repertoires were released. Study-wide conclusions, independent of this receptor: The amount of clinical and demographic metadata varied by source and participant and was provided uncurated.

The collaborating institutions used their own protocols to collect whole blood in K2EDTA tubes. For TCRbeta analysis, collaborators shipped samples as frozen whole blood, isolated PBMCs, or DNA extracted from either of those sample types. The immunoSEQ Assay, a bias-controlled multiplex PCR, was used to amplify TCRbeta CDR3 regions from genomic DNA. In the original analysis: Nucleated cell counts per sample were estimated from amplification of reference gene primers within the assay. Sequence reads were collapsed and filtered to measure the absolute abundance of every unique TCRbeta CDR3 rearrangement. For each sample, productive Simpson clonality was calculated as the square root of Simpson's diversity index over productive rearrangements. The immuneACCESS repertoire file appears here via TCRdb, limited to in-frame rearrangements. These files lack a portion of the clones; in checked studies, under half of the deficit traces to unresolved V genes, and the cause of the others is not known. The D gene and trimming were derived from the DNA, and the V and J assignments and clone size from that table. The sample table holds 150,000 or so clones, of which approximately 80% were seen once. The ten largest clones add up to roughly 1.4% of the sample.

CDR1 is given as SGHTA and CDR2 as FQGNSA, both from the germline V gene. Measured from the cysteine to the phenylalanine, the CDR3 is 17 residues long. Just CDR3 DNA is preserved here, 51 bases in frame from base 1. Germline trimming: 0 bases from V, 13 bases from J; junction bases outside gene matches: 14. On this clone itself: The antigen it binds to is not known. Base qualities are not recorded, but no much larger clone differs from it by a single base.

The rearrangement combines TRBV7-2 with TRBJ1-6; 8 central nucleotides agree with TRBD1. Sample: peripheral blood. The receptor's source is a human donor in a cohort sampled during active COVID-19. The base sequence is TGTGCCAGCAGCTTAGCCCGTACCGGGACAGGCGGGGATCCCCTCCACTTT. Its protein reads: CASSLARTGTGGDPLHF.